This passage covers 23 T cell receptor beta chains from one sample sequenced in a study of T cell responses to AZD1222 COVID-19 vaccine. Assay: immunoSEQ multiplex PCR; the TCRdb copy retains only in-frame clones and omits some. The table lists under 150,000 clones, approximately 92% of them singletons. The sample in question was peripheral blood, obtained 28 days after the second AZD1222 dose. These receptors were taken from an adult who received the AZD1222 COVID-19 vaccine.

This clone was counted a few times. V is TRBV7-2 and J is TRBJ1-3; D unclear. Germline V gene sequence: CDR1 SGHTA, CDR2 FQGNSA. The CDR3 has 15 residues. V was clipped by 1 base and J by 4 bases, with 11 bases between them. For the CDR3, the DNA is TGTGCCAGCAGCTTAGGTGTAGGCTTCGGAAACACCATATATTTT. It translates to CASSLGVGFGNTIYF.

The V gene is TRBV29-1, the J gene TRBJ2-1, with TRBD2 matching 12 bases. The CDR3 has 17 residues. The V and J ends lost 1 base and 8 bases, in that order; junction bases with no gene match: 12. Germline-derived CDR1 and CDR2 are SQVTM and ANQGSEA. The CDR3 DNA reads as TGCAGCGTTGAAGGGGTCTTCACTAGCGGGGGGAACGATGAGCAGTTCTTC. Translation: CSVEGVFTSGGNDEQFF.

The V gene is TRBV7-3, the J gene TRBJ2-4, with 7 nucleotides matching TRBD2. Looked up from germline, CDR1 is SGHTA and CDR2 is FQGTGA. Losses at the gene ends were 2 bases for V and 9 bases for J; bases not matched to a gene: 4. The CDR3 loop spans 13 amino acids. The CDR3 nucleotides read TGTGCCAGCAGCTTATCCTCGGGAGGCATTCAGTACTTC. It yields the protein CASSLSSGGIQYF.

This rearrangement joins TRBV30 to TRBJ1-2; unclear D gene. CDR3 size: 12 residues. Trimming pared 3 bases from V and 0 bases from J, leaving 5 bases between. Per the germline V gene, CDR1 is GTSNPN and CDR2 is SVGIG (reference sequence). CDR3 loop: CAWRETNYGYTF. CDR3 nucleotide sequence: TGTGCCTGGAGGGAGACTAACTATGGCTACACCTTC.

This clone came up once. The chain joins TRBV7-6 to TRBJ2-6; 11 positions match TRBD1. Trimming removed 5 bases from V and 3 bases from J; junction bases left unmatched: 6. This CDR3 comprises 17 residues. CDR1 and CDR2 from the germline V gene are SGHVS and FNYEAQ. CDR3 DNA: TGTGCCAGCAGCCCGGGACAGGGGGGGTTTGGGGCCAACGTCCTGACTTTC. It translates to CASSPGQGGFGANVLTF.

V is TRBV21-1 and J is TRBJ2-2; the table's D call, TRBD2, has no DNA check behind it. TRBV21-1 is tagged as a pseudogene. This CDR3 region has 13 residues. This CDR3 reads CASTSPDTGELFF. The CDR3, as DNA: TGTGCCAGCACCTCACCGGACACCGGGGAGCTGTTTTTT.

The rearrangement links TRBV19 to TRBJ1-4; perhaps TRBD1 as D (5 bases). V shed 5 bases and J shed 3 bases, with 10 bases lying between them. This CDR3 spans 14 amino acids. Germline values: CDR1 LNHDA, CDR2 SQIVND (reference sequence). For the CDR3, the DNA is TGTGCCAGTAGTTGGGGGAAGGCTAATGAAAAACTGTTTTTT. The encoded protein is CASSWGKANEKLFF.

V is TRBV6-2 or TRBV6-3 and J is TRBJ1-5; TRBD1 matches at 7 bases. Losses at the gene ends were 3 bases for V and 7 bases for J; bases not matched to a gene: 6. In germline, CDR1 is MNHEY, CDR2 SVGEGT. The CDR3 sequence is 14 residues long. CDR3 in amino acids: CASSYDRVLQPQHF. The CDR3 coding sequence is TGTGCCAGCAGTTATGACAGGGTTCTCCAGCCCCAGCATTTT.

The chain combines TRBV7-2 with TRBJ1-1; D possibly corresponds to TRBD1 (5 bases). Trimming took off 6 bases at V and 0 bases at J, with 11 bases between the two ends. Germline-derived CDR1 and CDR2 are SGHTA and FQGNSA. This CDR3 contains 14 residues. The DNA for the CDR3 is TGTGCCAGCAGGCAGACAGCCCTGAACACTGAAGCTTTCTTT. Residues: CASRQTALNTEAFF.

The CDR3 DNA follows: TGCGCCAGCAGCGCTAGGGACGGAAGCTCCTACAATGAGCAGTTCTTC. Translating gives CASSARDGSSYNEQFF. This rearrangement joins TRBV5-1 to TRBJ2-1; possibly TRBD1 or TRBD2 for D (5 bases each). The CDR3 spans 16 residues. The V end lost 4 bases, the J end lost 0 bases, and 14 bases lay between the germline ends. Germline V gene lookup returns CDR1 SGHRS and CDR2 YFSETQ.

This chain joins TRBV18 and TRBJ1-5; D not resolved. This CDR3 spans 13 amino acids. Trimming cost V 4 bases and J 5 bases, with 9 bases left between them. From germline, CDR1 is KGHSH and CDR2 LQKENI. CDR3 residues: CASSRAQDQPQHF. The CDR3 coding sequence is TGTGCCAGCTCACGAGCCCAGGATCAGCCCCAGCATTTT.

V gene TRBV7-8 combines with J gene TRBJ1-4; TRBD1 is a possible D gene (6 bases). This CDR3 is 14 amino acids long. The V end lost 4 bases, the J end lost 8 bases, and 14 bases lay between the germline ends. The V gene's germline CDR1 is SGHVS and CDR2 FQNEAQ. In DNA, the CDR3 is TGTGCCAGCAGCTACAACAGGGTTGGCGAAAAACTGTTTTTT. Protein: CASSYNRVGEKLFF.

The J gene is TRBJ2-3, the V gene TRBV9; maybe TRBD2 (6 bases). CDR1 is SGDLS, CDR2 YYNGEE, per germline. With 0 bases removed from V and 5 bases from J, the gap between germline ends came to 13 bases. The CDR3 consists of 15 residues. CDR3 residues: CASSVAGLYRDTQYF. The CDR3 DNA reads TGTGCCAGCAGCGTAGCGGGACTCTACAGAGATACGCAGTATTTT.

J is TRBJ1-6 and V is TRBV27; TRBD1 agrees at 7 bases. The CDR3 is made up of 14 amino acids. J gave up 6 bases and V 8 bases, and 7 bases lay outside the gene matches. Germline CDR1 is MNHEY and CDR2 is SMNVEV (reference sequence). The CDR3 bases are TGTGCCAGCGGCACGGGACAGATTAATTCACCCCTCCACTTT. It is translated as CASGTGQINSPLHF.

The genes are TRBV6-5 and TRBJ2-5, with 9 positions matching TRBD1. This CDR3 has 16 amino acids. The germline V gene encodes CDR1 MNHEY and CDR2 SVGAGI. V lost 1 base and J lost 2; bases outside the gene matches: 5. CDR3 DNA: TGTGCCAGCAGTTACTTTGGGACAGGGTTGCAAGAGACCCAGTACTTC. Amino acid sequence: CASSYFGTGLQETQYF.

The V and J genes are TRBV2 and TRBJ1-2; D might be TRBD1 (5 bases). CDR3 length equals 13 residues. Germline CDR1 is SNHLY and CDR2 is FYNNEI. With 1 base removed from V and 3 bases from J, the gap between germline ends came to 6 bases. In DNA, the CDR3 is TGTGCCAGCAGTGAAGTGGGGGACTATGGCTACACCTTC. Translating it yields CASSEVGDYGYTF. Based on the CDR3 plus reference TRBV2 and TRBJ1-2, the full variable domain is EPEVTQTPSHQVTQMGQEVILRCVPISNHLYFYWYRQILGQKVEFLVSFYNNEISEKSEIFDDQFSVERPDGSNFTLKIRSTKLEDSAMYFCASSEVGDYGYTFGSGTRLTVV.

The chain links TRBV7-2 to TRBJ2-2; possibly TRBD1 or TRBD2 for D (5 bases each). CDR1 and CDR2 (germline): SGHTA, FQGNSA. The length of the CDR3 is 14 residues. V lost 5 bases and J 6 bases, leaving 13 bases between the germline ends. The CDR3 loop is CASSRSGDPGELFF. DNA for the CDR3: TGTGCCAGCAGCCGCTCCGGGGACCCCGGGGAGCTGTTTTTT.

The CDR3 loop is CASTRWGNEKLFF. In DNA form, the CDR3 reads TGTGCCAGCACCCGTTGGGGTAATGAAAAACTGTTTTTT. This chain uses TRBV28 with TRBJ1-4; D uncertain. CDR3 length equals 13 residues. Trimming left V 7 bases short and J 4 bases short, with 10 bases between. Germline loops: CDR1 MDHEN, CDR2 SYDVKM.

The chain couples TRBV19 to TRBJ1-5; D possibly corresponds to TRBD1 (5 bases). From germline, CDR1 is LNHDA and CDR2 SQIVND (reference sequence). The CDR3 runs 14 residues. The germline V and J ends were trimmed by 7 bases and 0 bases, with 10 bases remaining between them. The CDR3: CASNQGNSNQPQHF. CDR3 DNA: TGTGCCAGTAACCAGGGAAATAGCAATCAGCCCCAGCATTTT.

This CDR3 is CAWSEGQFYQPQHF. Written as DNA, the CDR3 is TGTGCCTGGAGCGAGGGACAGTTCTATCAGCCCCAGCATTTT. The chain is built from TRBV30 and TRBJ1-5, with TRBD1 matching 7 bases. Germline values: CDR1 GTSNPN, CDR2 SVGIG (reference sequence). This CDR3 comprises 14 residues. J gave up 5 bases and V 3 bases, and 7 bases lay outside the gene matches.

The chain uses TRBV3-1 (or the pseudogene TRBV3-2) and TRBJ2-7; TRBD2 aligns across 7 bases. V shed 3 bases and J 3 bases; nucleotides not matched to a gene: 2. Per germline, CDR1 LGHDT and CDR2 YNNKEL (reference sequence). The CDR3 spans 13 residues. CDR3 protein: CASSHRDYYEQYF. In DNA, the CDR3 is TGTGCCAGCAGCCATCGGGACTACTACGAGCAGTACTTC.

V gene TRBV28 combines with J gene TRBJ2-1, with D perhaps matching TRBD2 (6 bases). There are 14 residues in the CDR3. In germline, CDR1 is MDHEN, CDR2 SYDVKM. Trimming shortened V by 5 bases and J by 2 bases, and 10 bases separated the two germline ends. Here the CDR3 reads CASSRPGAYNEQFF. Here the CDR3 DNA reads TGTGCCAGCAGTCGACCGGGAGCCTACAATGAGCAGTTCTTC.

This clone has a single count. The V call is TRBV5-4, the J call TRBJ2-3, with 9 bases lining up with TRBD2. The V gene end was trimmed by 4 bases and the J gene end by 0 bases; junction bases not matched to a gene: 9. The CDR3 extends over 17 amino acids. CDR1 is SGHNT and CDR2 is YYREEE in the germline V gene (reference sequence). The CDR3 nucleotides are TGTGCCAGCAGCGCCAAGGTTGCGGGGGGGAGCACAGATACGCAGTATTTT. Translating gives CASSAKVAGGSTDTQYF.